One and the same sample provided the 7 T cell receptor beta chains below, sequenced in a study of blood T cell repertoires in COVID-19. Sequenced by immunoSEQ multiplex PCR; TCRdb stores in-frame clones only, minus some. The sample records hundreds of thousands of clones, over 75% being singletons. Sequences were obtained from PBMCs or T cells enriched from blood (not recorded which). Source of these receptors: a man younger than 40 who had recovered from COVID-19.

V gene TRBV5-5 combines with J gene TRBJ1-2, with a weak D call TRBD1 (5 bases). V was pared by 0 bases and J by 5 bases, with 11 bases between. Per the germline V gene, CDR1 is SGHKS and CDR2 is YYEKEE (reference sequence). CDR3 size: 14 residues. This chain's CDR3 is CASSLAFSGYGYTF. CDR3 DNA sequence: TGTGCCAGCAGCTTGGCCTTTTCAGGGTATGGCTACACCTTC.

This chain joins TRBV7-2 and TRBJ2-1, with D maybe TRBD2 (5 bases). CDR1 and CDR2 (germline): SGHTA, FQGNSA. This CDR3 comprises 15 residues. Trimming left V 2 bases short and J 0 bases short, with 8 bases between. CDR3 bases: TGTGCCAGCAGCTTACGGGATAGCTCCTACAATGAGCAGTTCTTC. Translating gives CASSLRDSSYNEQFF.

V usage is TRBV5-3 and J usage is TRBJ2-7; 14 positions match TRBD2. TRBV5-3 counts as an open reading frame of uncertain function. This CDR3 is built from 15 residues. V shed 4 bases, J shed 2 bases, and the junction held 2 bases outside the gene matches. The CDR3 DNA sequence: TGTGCCAGAAGCCCGACTAGCGGGAGGGCCTACGAGCAGTACTTC. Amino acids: CARSPTSGRAYEQYF.

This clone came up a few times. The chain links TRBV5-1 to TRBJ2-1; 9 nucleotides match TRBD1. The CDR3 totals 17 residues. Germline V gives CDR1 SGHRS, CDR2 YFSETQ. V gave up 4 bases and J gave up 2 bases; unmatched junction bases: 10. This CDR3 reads CASSIITGTGTYNEQFF. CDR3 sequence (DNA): TGCGCCAGCAGCATAATAACCGGGACAGGGACCTACAATGAGCAGTTCTTC.

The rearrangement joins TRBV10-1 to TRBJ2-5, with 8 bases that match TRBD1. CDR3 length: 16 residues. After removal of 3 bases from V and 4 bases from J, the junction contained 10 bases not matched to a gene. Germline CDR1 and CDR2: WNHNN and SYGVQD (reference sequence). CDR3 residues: CASSEIGQGARETQYF. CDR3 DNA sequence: TGCGCCAGCAGTGAAATTGGGCAGGGGGCAAGAGAGACCCAGTACTTC.

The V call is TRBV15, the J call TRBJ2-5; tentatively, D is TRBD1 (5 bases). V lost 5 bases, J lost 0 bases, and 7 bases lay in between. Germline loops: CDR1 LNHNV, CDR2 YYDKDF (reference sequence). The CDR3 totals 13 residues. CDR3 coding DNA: TGTGCCACCAGCGGGGCCTACCAAGAGACCCAGTACTTC. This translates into CATSGAYQETQYF. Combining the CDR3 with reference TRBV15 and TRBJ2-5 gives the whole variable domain DAMVIQNPRYQVTQFGKPVTLSCSQTLNHNVMYWYQQKSSQAPKLLFHYYDKDFNNEADTPDNFQSRRPNTSFCFLDIRSPGLGDTAMYLCATSGAYQETQYFGPGTRLLVL.

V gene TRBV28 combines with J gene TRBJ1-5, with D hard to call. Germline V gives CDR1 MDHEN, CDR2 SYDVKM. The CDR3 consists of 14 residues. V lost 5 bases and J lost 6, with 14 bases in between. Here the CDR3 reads CASSNVGYRQPQHF. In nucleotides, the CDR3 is TGTGCCAGCAGTAATGTCGGTTATCGTCAGCCCCAGCATTTT.